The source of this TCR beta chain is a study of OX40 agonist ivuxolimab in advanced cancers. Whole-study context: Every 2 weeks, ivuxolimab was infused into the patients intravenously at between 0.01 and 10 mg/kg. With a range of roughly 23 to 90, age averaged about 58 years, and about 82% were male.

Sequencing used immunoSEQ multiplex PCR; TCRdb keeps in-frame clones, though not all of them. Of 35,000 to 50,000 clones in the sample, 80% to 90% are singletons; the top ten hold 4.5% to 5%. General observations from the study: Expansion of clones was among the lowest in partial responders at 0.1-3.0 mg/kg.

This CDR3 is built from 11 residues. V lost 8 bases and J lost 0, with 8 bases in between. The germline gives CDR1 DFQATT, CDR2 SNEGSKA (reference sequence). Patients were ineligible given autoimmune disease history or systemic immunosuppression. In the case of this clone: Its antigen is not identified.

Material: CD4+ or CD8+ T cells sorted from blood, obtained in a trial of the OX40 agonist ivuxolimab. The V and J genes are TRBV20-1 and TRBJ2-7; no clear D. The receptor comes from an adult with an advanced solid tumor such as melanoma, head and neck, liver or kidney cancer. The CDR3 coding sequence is TGCAGTATCGTCAACTCCTACGAGCAGTACTTC. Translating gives CSIVNSYEQYF.